This T cell receptor (beta chain) comes out of a study of cytomegalovirus exposure and HLA in healthy donors. Regarding the study as a whole: V- and J-gene trimming in TCR beta was tied to a missense DCLRE1C variant by an analysis performed later. Accurate predictions that matched the HLA-A and HLA-B alleles of most subjects were reportedly made from TCR beta sequences. Most TCR sequences proved rare, with some public TCRs found in many donors.

The PCR made use of 60 Vbeta and 13 Jbeta primers. Assay used: immunoSEQ multiplex PCR; TCRdb lists only in-frame clones, some missing. The table shows 120,000 to 150,000 clones, with 73% occurring only once. This clone was recorded once. Its antigen is undetermined. This CDR3 spans 14 amino acids. The germline gives CDR1 ENHRY, CDR2 SYGVKD. V was cut by 4 bases and J by 4 bases, with 13 bases left in between. The chain couples TRBV10-3 to TRBJ1-2; a weak D match, TRBD1 (6 bases). The sequenced sample was PBMCs. This TCR was recovered from a middle-aged woman in good health and CMV-seronegative. The CDR3 DNA follows: TGTGCCATCAGTGTACAGGGTGAGGTCTATGGCTACACCTTC. This translates into CAISVQGEVYGYTF.